The entry below describes one TCR beta chain. The data are from a study of blood T cell repertoires in COVID-19. The assay was immunoSEQ multiplex PCR, and TCRdb's table has in-frame clones only and misses some. The profile shows about 250,000 clones, 70% to 90% of them singletons. The CDR3 is 16 residues long. Germline V gene lookup returns CDR1 SGDLS and CDR2 YYNGEE. V lost 2 bases and J 0 bases, leaving 9 bases between the germline ends. The sample was PBMCs or T cells enriched from blood (not recorded which). This receptor was taken from a woman in her forties or fifties who had been exposed to COVID-19. V gene TRBV9 combines with J gene TRBJ2-6; tentative D call: TRBD2 (6 bases). This CDR3 is CASSVGGNSGANVLTF. The CDR3 DNA is TGTGCCAGCAGCGTCGGCGGGAACTCTGGGGCCAACGTCCTGACTTTC.